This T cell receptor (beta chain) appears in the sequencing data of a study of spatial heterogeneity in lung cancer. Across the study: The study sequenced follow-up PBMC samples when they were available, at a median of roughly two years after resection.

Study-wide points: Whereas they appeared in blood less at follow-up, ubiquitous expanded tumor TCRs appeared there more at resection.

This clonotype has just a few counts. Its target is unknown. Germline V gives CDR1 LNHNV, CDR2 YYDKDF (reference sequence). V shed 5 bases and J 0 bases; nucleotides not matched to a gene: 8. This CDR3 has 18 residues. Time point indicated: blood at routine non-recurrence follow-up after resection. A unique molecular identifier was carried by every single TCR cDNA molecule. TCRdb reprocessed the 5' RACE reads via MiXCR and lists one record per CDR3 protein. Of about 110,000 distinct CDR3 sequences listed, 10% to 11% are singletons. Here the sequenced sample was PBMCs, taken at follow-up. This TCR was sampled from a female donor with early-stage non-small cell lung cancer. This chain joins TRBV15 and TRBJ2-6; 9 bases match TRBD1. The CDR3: CATSAPGTGYSGANVLTF. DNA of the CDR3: TGTGCCACCAGCGCCCCCGGGACAGGGTACTCTGGGGCCAACGTCCTGACTTTC.